This T cell receptor beta chain appears in the sequencing data of a study of tumor-infiltrating lymphocytes in primary liver carcinoma. Synthesis of TCR beta cDNA was carried out from around 540 ng total RNA with a constant-region primer. Nested multiplex PCR, run for three rounds with slightly modified ARM-PCR, yielded TCR beta libraries. Researchers ran the first two PCR rounds for ten to eleven cycles each with TRBV1-TRBV30 forward primers and a C-beta reverse primer. Each CDR3 protein is one row after TCRdb ran MiXCR on the multiplex PCR reads. Of about 26,000 distinct CDR3 sequences detected, 75% to 80% appear once; the ten largest clones hold 46%. This CDR3 spans 15 amino acids. The germline V gene has CDR1 SGHKS and CDR2 YYEKEE (reference sequence). Co-extracting RNA and DNA was done with roughly 17-31 mg of unsorted bulk tissue as input. Tumors were each sampled at five separate regions. A remark on this clonotype: Mismatch with germline at one junction end may stem from a read error.

Source material: liver tumor tissue from sampling region 3. Described subset: tumor region T3, left-lateral pole. The chain recombines TRBV5-5 with TRBJ2-1, with D hard to call. The receptor was isolated from a man aged 35-49 years with primary liver carcinoma and hepatitis B virus infection. The CDR3 DNA is TGTGCTAGCAGCTTGGTTCCCAGACGGCACAATGAGCAGTTCTTC. The encoded protein is CASSLVPRRHNEQFF. Complete variable domain (other parts from reference TRBV5-5 and TRBJ2-1): DAGVTQSPTHLIKTRGQQVTLRCSPISGHKSVSWYQQVLGQGPQFIFQYYEKEERGRGNFPDRFSARQFPNYSSELNVNALLLGDSALYLCASSLVPRRHNEQFFGPGTRLTVL.